Shown below are 20 T cell receptor beta chains from a single sample sequenced in a study of blood T cell repertoires in COVID-19. Data came from immunoSEQ multiplex PCR; TCRdb stores just in-frame clones and leaves some out. The data hold 140,000 or so clones, with around 87% observed a single time. Input material: peripheral blood. The receptor source for this set is a human donor in a cohort sampled during active COVID-19.

V and J are TRBV27 and TRBJ2-7; D possibly corresponds to TRBD1 (7 bases). With 1 base removed from V and 11 bases from J, the gap between germline ends came to 15 bases. CDR1 MNHEY and CDR2 SMNVEV come from the germline V gene (reference sequence). The CDR3 totals 13 residues. CDR3 DNA sequence: TGTGCCAGCAGTTTATTGGCAGGGGGGTTGGAGTACTTC. As protein: CASSLLAGGLEYF.

The chain carries TRBV28 and TRBJ2-7; TRBD1 aligns across 9 bases. Germline CDR1 and CDR2: MDHEN and SYDVKM. With V trimmed by 6 bases and J by 5 bases, 8 bases remained unmatched. This CDR3 spans 14 amino acids. CDR3 coding DNA: TGTGCCAGCAGATCAGGACAGGGGTCCCACGAGCAGTACTTC. It is translated as CASRSGQGSHEQYF.

The rearrangement links TRBV15 to TRBJ2-6; TRBD1 is a possible D gene (6 bases). Germline CDR1 and CDR2: LNHNV and YYDKDF (reference sequence). The CDR3 is 16 residues long. Deletions cut 2 bases from V and 2 bases from J, with 10 bases between. The CDR3 sequence: CATSRHQGTGANVLTF. The CDR3 DNA follows: TGTGCCACCAGCAGACATCAGGGGACTGGGGCCAACGTCCTGACTTTC.

The genes are TRBV5-4 and TRBJ1-2, with 9 positions matching TRBD1. This CDR3 comprises 14 residues. Trimming at V came to 4 bases and at J to 4 bases, leaving 5 bases not matched to a gene. Per the germline V gene, CDR1 is SGHNT and CDR2 is YYREEE (reference sequence). DNA of the CDR3: TGTGCCAGCAGCACTCCGGGACAGGGCTATGGCTACACCTTC. Protein product: CASSTPGQGYGYTF.

This clone was recorded once. This chain uses TRBV5-4 with TRBJ2-7, with a tentative D call TRBD1 (6 bases). The CDR3 has 14 residues. The V end was cut by 0 bases, the J end by 5 bases, with 12 bases between. From germline, CDR1 is SGHNT and CDR2 YYREEE (reference sequence). The CDR3 bases are TGTGCCAGCAGCTTGGGAGCAGGGGTAGACGAGCAGTACTTC. Translation: CASSLGAGVDEQYF.

This chain uses TRBV19 with TRBJ1-1; D uncertain. V was clipped by 6 bases and J by 0 bases, with 14 bases between them. The CDR3 length is 15 residues. The germline CDR1 and CDR2 sequences are LNHDA and SQIVND (reference sequence). The CDR3 sequence is CASRRENRMNTEAFF. CDR3 nucleotides: TGTGCCAGTAGGAGGGAGAACAGAATGAACACTGAAGCTTTCTTT.

V gene TRBV5-1 combines with J gene TRBJ2-7; tentatively, D is TRBD2 (6 bases). The CDR3 has 15 amino acids. Germline V gene data show CDR1 as SGHRS and CDR2 as YFSETQ. V was trimmed by 0 bases and J by 6 bases, leaving 16 bases between them. CDR3 sequence: CASSLALAPFAEQYF. CDR3 sequence (DNA): TGCGCCAGCAGCTTGGCCCTAGCGCCCTTTGCCGAGCAGTACTTC.

V and J are TRBV19 and TRBJ2-7, with 10 bases identical to TRBD2. V gave up 5 bases and J gave up 3 bases; unmatched junction bases: 4. The CDR3 is made up of 14 amino acids. CDR1 and CDR2 (germline): LNHDA, SQIVND (reference sequence). The CDR3 loop is CASSAGTSDYEQYF. The CDR3 DNA follows: TGTGCCAGTAGTGCGGGGACTAGCGACTACGAGCAGTACTTC.

This clone appeared a single time. The chain has TRBV2 and TRBJ1-6; D ambiguous. The V and J ends lost 3 bases and 8 bases respectively, with 8 bases between them. This CDR3 region has 13 residues. The V gene's germline CDR1 is SNHLY and CDR2 FYNNEI. This CDR3 is CASSERGDSPLHF. The CDR3 coding sequence is TGTGCCAGCAGTGAGCGAGGAGATTCACCCCTCCACTTT.

This sequence joins TRBV27 and TRBJ2-1, with 7 bases aligning to TRBD1. The CDR3 extends over 13 amino acids. Germline CDR1 reads MNHEY; CDR2 reads SMNVEV (reference sequence). The V and J ends lost 3 bases and 6 bases, in that order; junction bases with no gene match: 2. In DNA form, the CDR3 reads TGTGCCAGCAGTTTCAACAGGGGCAATGAGCAGTTCTTC. Protein product: CASSFNRGNEQFF.

The chain recombines TRBV28 with TRBJ1-1, with D hard to call. Germline loops: CDR1 MDHEN, CDR2 SYDVKM. The CDR3 has 14 amino acids. V shed 0 bases and J shed 1 base, with 6 bases lying between them. This chain's CDR3 is CASSLWAENTEAFF. In DNA form, the CDR3 reads TGTGCCAGCAGTTTATGGGCGGAGAACACTGAAGCTTTCTTT.

The rearrangement joins TRBV27 to TRBJ2-2; 8 nucleotides align to TRBD1. The CDR3 loop spans 17 amino acids. J lost 0 bases, V lost 7 bases, and 10 bases had no gene match. Germline V gene sequence: CDR1 MNHEY, CDR2 SMNVEV (reference sequence). The CDR3 reads CASTNWGTGPNTGELFF. In DNA, the CDR3 is TGTGCCAGCACCAACTGGGGGACAGGACCGAACACCGGGGAGCTGTTTTTT.

J is TRBJ1-2 and V is TRBV28; the D gene is possibly TRBD1 (6 bases). V was clipped by 1 base and J by 8 bases, with 14 bases between them. This CDR3 is 14 amino acids long. Germline CDR1 is MDHEN and CDR2 is SYDVKM. The CDR3 DNA reads TGTGCCAGCAGTTTATATCCAGGGGACGGCGGCTACACCTTC. Translating it yields CASSLYPGDGGYTF.

With respect to this clone: The junction does not match germline at one end; this may be a read error. The chain joins TRBV3-1 (or the pseudogene TRBV3-2) to TRBJ2-7, with 11 bases lining up with TRBD2. The CDR3 sequence is 13 residues long. Germline loops: CDR1 LGHDT, CDR2 YNNKEL (reference sequence). CDR3 region: CASSQGSGRAVDF. As DNA, the CDR3 is TGTGCCAGCAGCCAAGGTAGCGGGAGGGCCGTGGACTTC.

This chain uses TRBV5-4 with TRBJ2-3; D perhaps matches TRBD2 (6 bases). CDR1 and CDR2 from the germline V gene are SGHNT and YYREEE (reference sequence). The CDR3 sequence is 16 residues long. Trimming pared 4 bases from V and 11 bases from J, leaving 26 bases between. The chain's CDR3 is CASSRSLSGLGREQYF. The DNA for the CDR3 is TGTGCCAGCAGCCGATCCCTAAGCGGGCTAGGAAGGGAGCAGTATTTT. The complete variable domain, with remaining parts taken from reference TRBV5-4 and TRBJ2-3, reads ETGVTQSPTHLIKTRGQQVTLRCSSQSGHNTVSWYQQALGQGPQFIFQYYREEENGRGNFPPRFSGLQFPNYSSELNVNALELDDSALYLCASSRSLSGLGREQYFGPGTRLTVL.

The chain recombines TRBV28 with TRBJ2-3; no definite D call. V was cut by 7 bases and J by 0 bases, with 11 bases left in between. The length of the CDR3 is 14 residues. From germline, CDR1 is MDHEN and CDR2 SYDVKM. The CDR3: CASTASFSTDTQYF. The CDR3 DNA follows: TGTGCCAGCACCGCGTCGTTCAGCACAGATACGCAGTATTTT.

The chain uses TRBV19 and TRBJ2-4; 12 nucleotides align to TRBD1. V lost 3 bases to trimming and J lost 0 bases; unmatched junction nucleotides: 9. The CDR3 has 19 amino acids. Germline CDR1 and CDR2: LNHDA and SQIVND (reference sequence). The CDR3 DNA follows: TGTGCCAGTAGTATCAGAGGGGACAGGGGGCTCCTAGCCAAAAACATTCAGTACTTC. This sequence encodes CASSIRGDRGLLAKNIQYF.

The sample holds a few counts of this clone. The genes are TRBV2 and TRBJ1-6; unclear D gene. V lost 8 bases and J lost 4, with 15 bases in between. Germline-derived CDR1 and CDR2 are SNHLY and FYNNEI. The CDR3 spans 15 residues. CDR3 DNA: TGTGCCAGCGAGGGAAATCCTAGATATAATTCACCCCTCCACTTT. This encodes CASEGNPRYNSPLHF.

V is TRBV28 and J is TRBJ1-4; TRBD1 is a possible D gene (5 bases). CDR3 length: 14 residues. Trimming removed 7 bases from V and 1 base from J, with 10 bases in between. CDR1 MDHEN and CDR2 SYDVKM come from the germline V gene. CDR3 sequence: CASTQGRTNEKLFF. In DNA, the CDR3 is TGTGCCAGCACGCAGGGCAGAACTAATGAAAAACTGTTTTTT.

This chain joins TRBV7-2 and TRBJ2-2, with 13 bases aligning to TRBD2. In germline, CDR1 is SGHTA, CDR2 FQGNSA. This CDR3 region has 15 residues. The trim removed 4 bases at V and 4 bases at J, leaving 0 bases unmatched. The CDR3 sequence is CASSWTSGSTGELFF. The CDR3, as DNA: TGTGCCAGCAGCTGGACTAGCGGGAGCACCGGGGAGCTGTTTTTT.